These 11 T cell receptor beta chains were sequenced from one sample in a study of blood T cells in healthy people across ages. Primed by a sample-barcoded 5' primer and a J-beta primer mix, a second PCR proceeded for roughly 6 to 12 cycles. From the 5' RACE reads, TCRdb called clonotypes with MiXCR, one entry per CDR3 protein. The sample lists 870,000 or so distinct CDR3 sequences, more than 25% occurring once. The sequenced material came from blood. These receptors were obtained from an elderly woman in good health.

This clonotype showed up just a few times. Sequence at one end of the junction differs from germline and may be a read error. The chain carries TRBV6-6 and TRBJ2-5; D is unresolved. This CDR3 has 12 amino acids. The germline gives CDR1 MNHNY, CDR2 SVGAGI (reference sequence). The CDR3: CAGRQTQETQYF. CDR3 in DNA: TGTGCCGGCAGGCAGACACAAGAGACCCAGTACTTC.

To note about this clonotype: One end of the junction is discordant with germline, which a read error may explain. The chain links TRBV7-2 to TRBJ2-4; no definite D call. CDR3 size: 14 residues. CDR1 is SGHTA, CDR2 FQGNSA, per germline. CDR3 sequence reads: CASSAHWARNIQYF. The CDR3 DNA is TGTGCCAGCAGCGCGCACTGGGCCAGAAACATTCAGTACTTC.

The V gene is TRBV6-1, the J gene TRBJ1-1, with D perhaps matching TRBD1 (5 bases). The CDR3 runs 14 residues. In germline, CDR1 is MNHNS, CDR2 SASEGT. Trimming stripped 5 bases from V and 4 bases from J, with 14 bases between. The CDR3 sequence: CASSSQGGGTEAFF. Here the CDR3 DNA reads TGTGCCAGCAGTTCCCAGGGTGGGGGCACTGAAGCTTTCTTT.

This clonotype occurred many times. The chain has TRBV30 and TRBJ1-5; D perhaps matches TRBD1 (6 bases). The CDR3 has 13 amino acids. CDR1 is GTSNPN and CDR2 is SVGIG in the germline V gene (reference sequence). V lost 2 bases to trimming and J lost 8 bases, with 13 bases between them. DNA of the CDR3: TGTGCCTGGAGTCCGCAGGACAGCGAGCCCCAGCATTTT. This gives the protein CAWSPQDSEPQHF.

Turning to this clonotype: A much larger clone lies one base from this, so it may be a read error. V and J are TRBV28 and TRBJ2-7; D gene unclear. This CDR3 is 14 amino acids long. V was pared by 3 bases and J by 6 bases, with 15 bases between. Germline CDR1 MDHEN, CDR2 SYDVKM. The CDR3 sequence: CASSLRVLGCEQYF. The CDR3 DNA is TGTGCCAGCAGTTTGCGAGTTTTAGGCTGCGAGCAGTACTTC.

In regard to this clonotype: A much larger clone sits a single nucleotide away, making a read error possible. This chain joins TRBV20-1 and TRBJ2-3; D gene uncertain. Germline V lookup: CDR1 DFQATT, CDR2 SNEGSKA (reference sequence). V lost 6 bases, J lost 13 bases, and 20 bases lay in between. The CDR3 has 12 residues. The CDR3 sequence: CSAPDGRSPEYF. The CDR3, as DNA: TGCAGTGCCCCCGATGGGCGTTCTCCGGAGTATTTT.

V gene TRBV2 combines with J gene TRBJ1-4, with 9 bases identical to TRBD1. CDR1 is SNHLY, CDR2 FYNNEI, per germline. The CDR3 spans 15 residues. The ends lost 7 bases at V and 5 bases at J; junction bases unmatched: 8. The CDR3, as DNA: TGTGCCAGCAACCTTCACAGGGGGCAGAATGAAAAACTGTTTTTT. Translated: CASNLHRGQNEKLFF.

This clonotype was counted only a few times. This chain uses TRBV4-2 with TRBJ2-2; 13 bases align to TRBD2. The CDR3 is 15 amino acids. The germline gives CDR1 LGHNA, CDR2 YNFKEQ. J gave up 6 bases and V 6 bases, and 4 bases lay outside the gene matches. The CDR3 loop is CASRGTSGGAGELFF. Written as DNA, the CDR3 is TGTGCCAGCAGGGGCACTAGCGGGGGGGCCGGGGAGCTGTTTTTT.

V gene TRBV7-6 combines with J gene TRBJ1-1; 7 bases agree with TRBD1. The CDR3 runs 14 residues. V shed 5 bases, J shed 5 bases, and the junction held 8 bases outside the gene matches. Looked up from germline, CDR1 is SGHVS and CDR2 is FNYEAQ. CDR3 DNA sequence: TGTGCCAGCAGCCTTAATAGGGGGCAGACTGAAGCTTTCTTT. This encodes CASSLNRGQTEAFF.

This clonotype was counted many times. CDR3: CATSDSRTRKETQYF. CDR3 DNA sequence: TGTGCCACCAGTGATTCTAGGACTAGAAAAGAGACCCAGTACTTC. J is TRBJ2-5 and V is TRBV24-1; 7 bases align to TRBD2. V shed 2 bases and J 3 bases; nucleotides not matched to a gene: 5. The CDR3 totals 15 residues. Germline values: CDR1 KGHDR, CDR2 SFDVKD.

Of note for this clonotype: Germline is not matched at one junction end, which may reflect a read error. The genes are TRBV7-2 and TRBJ1-4; no clear D gene. The CDR3 runs 15 residues. In germline, CDR1 is SGHTA, CDR2 FQGNSA. The CDR3 is CVSSLAGLSNEKLFF. The CDR3 DNA reads TGTGTCAGCAGCTTAGCGGGCCTTTCTAATGAAAAACTGTTTTTT.